This TCR beta chain was profiled in a study of cytomegalovirus exposure and HLA in healthy donors. Study-wide results and caveats: CMV serostatus alone was available as immune exposure information. Trimming of TCR beta V- and J-genes showed a link, identified in a later analysis, to a missense DCLRE1C variant. The authors confirmed in vitro that a few CMV-associated chains were specific for CMV antigens. TCR beta V segments were, for the most part, productive about 87% or about 30% of the time in an earlier analysis.

The PCR made use of 60 Vbeta and 13 Jbeta primers. The data were produced by immunoSEQ multiplex PCR, yet TCRdb's version contains in-frame clones alone and is incomplete. The sample has roughly 69,000 clones; more than 60% are singletons. A word on this clone: Its antigen is unidentified. A read error may account for a junction end that differs from germline.

The germline V gene encodes CDR1 SEHNR and CDR2 FQNEAQ (reference sequence). There are 15 residues in the CDR3. The chain recombines TRBV7-9 with TRBJ1-4, with a possible D match to TRBD1 (6 bases). The sequence was collected from a male donor in good health and CMV-seropositive. Sequenced: PBMCs. For the CDR3, the DNA is TGTTCCAGCAGCTCCCGACAGGCAACTAATGAAAAACTGTTTTTT. Its translation: CSSSSRQATNEKLFF.